The sample holds one count of the clone carrying this TCR beta chain. Its antigen is currently unknown. The sample belongs to a study of T cell responses to AZD1222 COVID-19 vaccine. Study-wide results and caveats: Dominant CD4 TCR responses targeted spike regions 160-218 and 743-854. Nearly half of the spike-specific TCRs reportedly recognize variant regions that carry no mutations. Baseline seropositives among AZD1222 recipients totaled only five to seven. Two AZD1222 doses significantly raised spike-specific TCR breadth and depth over controls.

Profiled with immunoSEQ multiplex PCR; TCRdb holds only in-frame clones, not every one. This table holds about 99,000 clones, approximately 91% found once. Trimming took off 4 bases at V and 4 bases at J, with 17 bases between the two ends. The CDR3 sequence is 15 residues long. CDR1 SGHNT and CDR2 YYREEE come from the germline V gene (reference sequence). The sample here was peripheral blood, taken 28 days after the second AZD1222 dose. The V call is TRBV5-4, the J call TRBJ1-2, with D perhaps matching TRBD1 (6 bases). The origin of this receptor is an adult who received the AZD1222 COVID-19 vaccine. The CDR3 DNA reads as TGTGCCAGCAGCCGATCTAACAGGGAGAGCTATGGCTACACCTTC. Encoded protein: CASSRSNRESYGYTF. The whole variable domain, filled in from reference TRBV5-4 and TRBJ1-2, reads ETGVTQSPTHLIKTRGQQVTLRCSSQSGHNTVSWYQQALGQGPQFIFQYYREEENGRGNFPPRFSGLQFPNYSSELNVNALELDDSALYLCASSRSNRESYGYTFGSGTRLTVV.